The sequence of this T cell receptor (beta chain) was determined in a study of shared clonotypes between healthy human individuals. The protocol was immunoSEQ multiplex PCR, while the TCRdb copy is restricted to in-frame clones and leaves out a portion. The sample lists over 800,000 clones; almost 95% were seen once. CD45RO-negative CD8 cells positively selected for CCR7 made up the naive population, which excluded terminally differentiated effector memory CD45RA+ cells. From germline, CDR1 is MNHEY and CDR2 SVGAGI. J gave up 6 bases and V 2 bases, and 2 bases lay outside the gene matches. The CDR3 is 14 residues long.

Sequenced input: naive CD8+ T cells sorted from blood. The V and J genes are TRBV6-5 and TRBJ2-1; TRBD2 aligns across 9 bases. The origin of this receptor is a man aged 25 to 45 in good health. The CDR3 coding sequence is TGTGCCAGCAGTTACGCGGGAGGGTTCAATGAGCAGTTCTTC. Protein sequence: CASSYAGGFNEQFF.